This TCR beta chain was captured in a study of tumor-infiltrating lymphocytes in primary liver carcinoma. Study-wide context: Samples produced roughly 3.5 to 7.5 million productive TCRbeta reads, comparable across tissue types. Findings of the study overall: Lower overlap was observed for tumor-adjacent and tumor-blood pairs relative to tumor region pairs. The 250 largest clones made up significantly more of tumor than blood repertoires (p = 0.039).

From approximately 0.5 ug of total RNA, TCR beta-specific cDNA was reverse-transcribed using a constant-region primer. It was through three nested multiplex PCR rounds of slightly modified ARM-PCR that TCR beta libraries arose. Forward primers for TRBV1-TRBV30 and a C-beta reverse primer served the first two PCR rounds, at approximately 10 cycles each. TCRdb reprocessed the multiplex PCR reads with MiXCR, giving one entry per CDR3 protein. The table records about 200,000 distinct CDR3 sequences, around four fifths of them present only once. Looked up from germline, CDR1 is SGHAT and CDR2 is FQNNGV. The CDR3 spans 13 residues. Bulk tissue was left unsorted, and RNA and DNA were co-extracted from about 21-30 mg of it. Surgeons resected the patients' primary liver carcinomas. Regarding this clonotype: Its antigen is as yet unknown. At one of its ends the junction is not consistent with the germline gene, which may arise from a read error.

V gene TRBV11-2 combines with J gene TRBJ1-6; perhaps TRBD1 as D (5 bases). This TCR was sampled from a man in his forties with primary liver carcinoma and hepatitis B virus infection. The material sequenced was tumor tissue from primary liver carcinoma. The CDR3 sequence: CASRRTMVSPLHF. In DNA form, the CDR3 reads TGTGCCAGCAGGCGGACAATGGTTTCACCGCTCCACTTT.